This T cell receptor (beta chain) is drawn from a study of beta chain features in type 1 diabetes. The V gene lost 0 bases and the J gene lost 8 bases, with 10 bases spanning the gap. Germline V lookup: CDR1 GTSNPN, CDR2 SVGIG (reference sequence). There are 12 residues in the CDR3. Investigators reverse transcribed all isolated RNA, so they sequenced expressed TCRB transcripts. Libraries were prepared by immunoSEQ multiplex PCR; TCRdb keeps only in-frame clonotypes and omits some of them. The data show about 320,000 clones, 14% seen once. Each donor gave one heparinised blood draw averaging about 120 mL.

This chain connects TRBV30 to TRBJ1-2; D unclear. The sequence was collected from a man aged 30 to 45 in good health. The sequenced material came from central memory CD4+ T cells from blood. The CDR3: CAWSVTGLGYTF. The CDR3 nucleotides are TGTGCCTGGAGTGTTACTGGGTTAGGCTACACCTTC.